This TCR beta chain was sequenced during a study of T cell responses to AZD1222 COVID-19 vaccine. Findings and limits, study-wide: Among the donors, most were white British and more were female, and clonal diversity was possibly underestimated. Two AZD1222 administrations were followed by greater Spike-specific TCR breadth and depth.

The method was immunoSEQ multiplex PCR; TCRdb's version includes in-frame clones alone and lacks a portion of them. The sample consists of 77,000 or so clones, around 93% of them appearing once. The analysis combined second doses at about 4 or about 12 weeks. On this clone: What it binds is unknown.

Germline V gene lookup returns CDR1 SQVTM and CDR2 ANQGSEA. V was shortened by 5 bases and J by 0 bases, with 11 bases between the two germline ends. The CDR3 contains 13 residues. The TCR comes from an adult who received the AZD1222 COVID-19 vaccine. V gene TRBV29-1 combines with J gene TRBJ2-7; no clear D. The material was peripheral blood, obtained 28 days after the second AZD1222 dose. Here the CDR3 reads CSVQGSRSYEQYF. Here the CDR3 DNA reads TGCAGCGTTCAAGGGTCCCGCTCCTACGAGCAGTACTTC.